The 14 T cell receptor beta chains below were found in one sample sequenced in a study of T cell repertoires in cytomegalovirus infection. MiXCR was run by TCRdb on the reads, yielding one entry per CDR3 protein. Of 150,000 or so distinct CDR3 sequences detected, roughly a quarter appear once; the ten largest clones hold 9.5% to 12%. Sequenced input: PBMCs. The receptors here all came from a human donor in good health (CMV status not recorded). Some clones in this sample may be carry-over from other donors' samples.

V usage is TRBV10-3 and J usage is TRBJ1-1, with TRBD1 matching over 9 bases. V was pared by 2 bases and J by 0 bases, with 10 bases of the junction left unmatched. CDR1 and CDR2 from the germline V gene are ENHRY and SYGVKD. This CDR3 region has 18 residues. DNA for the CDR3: TGTGCCATCAGTGAGGGACAGGGGTACGGCATTATGAACACTGAAGCTTTCTTT. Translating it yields CAISEGQGYGIMNTEAFF.

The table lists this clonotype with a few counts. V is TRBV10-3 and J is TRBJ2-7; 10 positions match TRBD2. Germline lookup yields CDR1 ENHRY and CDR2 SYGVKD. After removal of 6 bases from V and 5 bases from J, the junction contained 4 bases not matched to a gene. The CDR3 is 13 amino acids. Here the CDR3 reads CAISTSGNNEQYF. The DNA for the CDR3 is TGTGCCATCAGCACTAGCGGGAACAACGAGCAGTACTTC.

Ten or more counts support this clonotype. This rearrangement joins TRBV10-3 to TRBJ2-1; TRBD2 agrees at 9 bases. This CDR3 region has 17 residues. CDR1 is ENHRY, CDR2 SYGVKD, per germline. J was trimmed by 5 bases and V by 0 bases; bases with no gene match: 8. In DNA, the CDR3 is TGTGCCATCAGTGAGTCTAGGGCTAGCGGGGATCACAATGAGCAGTTCTTC. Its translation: CAISESRASGDHNEQFF.

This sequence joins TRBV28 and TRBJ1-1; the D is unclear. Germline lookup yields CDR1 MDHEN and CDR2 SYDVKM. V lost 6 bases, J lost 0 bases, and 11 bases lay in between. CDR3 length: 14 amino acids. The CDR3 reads CASSPTSLNTEAFF. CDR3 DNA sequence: TGTGCCAGCAGCCCGACCTCCTTGAACACTGAAGCTTTCTTT.

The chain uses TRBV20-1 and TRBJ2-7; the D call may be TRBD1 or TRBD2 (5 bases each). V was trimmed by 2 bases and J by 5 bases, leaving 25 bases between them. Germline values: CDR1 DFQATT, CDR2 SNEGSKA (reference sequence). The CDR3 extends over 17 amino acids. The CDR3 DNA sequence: TGCAGTGCTAGAATGGTGGGAGACCAGGTTCAGGGAAACGAGCAGTACTTC. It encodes CSARMVGDQVQGNEQYF.

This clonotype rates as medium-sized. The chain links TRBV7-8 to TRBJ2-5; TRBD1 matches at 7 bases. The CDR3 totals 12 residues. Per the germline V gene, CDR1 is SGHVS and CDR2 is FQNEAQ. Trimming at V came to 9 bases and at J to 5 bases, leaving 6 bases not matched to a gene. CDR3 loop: CASRGRQETQYF. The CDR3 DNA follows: TGTGCCAGTAGGGGGCGACAGGAGACCCAGTACTTC.

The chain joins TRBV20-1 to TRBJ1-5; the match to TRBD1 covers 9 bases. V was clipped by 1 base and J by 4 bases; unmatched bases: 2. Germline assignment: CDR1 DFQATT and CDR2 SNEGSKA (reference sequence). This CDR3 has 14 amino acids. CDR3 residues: CSARAGTGNQPQHF. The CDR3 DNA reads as TGCAGTGCTAGAGCCGGGACAGGGAATCAGCCCCAGCATTTT.

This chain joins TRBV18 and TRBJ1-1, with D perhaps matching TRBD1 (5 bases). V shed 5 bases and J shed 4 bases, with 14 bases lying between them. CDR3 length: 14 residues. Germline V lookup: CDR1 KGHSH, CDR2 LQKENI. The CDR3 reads CASSGSGGGTEAFF. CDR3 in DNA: TGTGCCAGCTCAGGTAGTGGGGGTGGCACTGAAGCTTTCTTT.

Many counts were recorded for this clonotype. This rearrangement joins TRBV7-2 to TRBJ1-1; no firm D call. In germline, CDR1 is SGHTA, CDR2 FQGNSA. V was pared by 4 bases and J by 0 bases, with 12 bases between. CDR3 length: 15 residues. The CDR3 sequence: CASSSRGRLNTEAFF. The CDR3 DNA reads TGTGCCAGCAGCTCCCGAGGAAGGTTGAACACTGAAGCTTTCTTT.

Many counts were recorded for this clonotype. The CDR3 coding sequence is TGTGCTAGTGGTTTGTCAGGACGGTCCTCTGGGGCCAACGTCCTGACTTTC. Translation gives CASGLSGRSSGANVLTF. The genes are TRBV12-5 and TRBJ2-6; no reliable D call. V was shortened by 2 bases and J by 0 bases, with 11 bases between the two germline ends. CDR1 is LGHNT and CDR2 is FRNRAP in the germline V gene. There are 17 residues in the CDR3.

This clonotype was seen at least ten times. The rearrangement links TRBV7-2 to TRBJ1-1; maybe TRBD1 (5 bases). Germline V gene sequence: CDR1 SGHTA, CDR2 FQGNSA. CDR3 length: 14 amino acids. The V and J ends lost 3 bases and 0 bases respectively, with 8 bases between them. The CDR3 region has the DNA TGTGCCAGCAGCTTTGGGGCTATGAACACTGAAGCTTTCTTT. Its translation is CASSFGAMNTEAFF.

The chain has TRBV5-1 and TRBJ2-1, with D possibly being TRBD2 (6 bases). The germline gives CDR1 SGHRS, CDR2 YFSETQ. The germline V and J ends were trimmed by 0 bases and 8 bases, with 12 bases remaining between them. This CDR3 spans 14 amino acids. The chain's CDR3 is CASSLETSRDEQFF. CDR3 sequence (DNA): TGCGCCAGCAGCTTGGAGACTAGTCGCGATGAGCAGTTCTTC.

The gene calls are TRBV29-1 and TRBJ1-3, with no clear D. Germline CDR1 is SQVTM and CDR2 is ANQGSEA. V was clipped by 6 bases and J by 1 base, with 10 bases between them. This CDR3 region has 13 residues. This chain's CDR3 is CSVLPSSGNTIYF. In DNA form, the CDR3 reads TGCAGCGTCCTACCTTCGTCTGGAAACACCATATATTTT.

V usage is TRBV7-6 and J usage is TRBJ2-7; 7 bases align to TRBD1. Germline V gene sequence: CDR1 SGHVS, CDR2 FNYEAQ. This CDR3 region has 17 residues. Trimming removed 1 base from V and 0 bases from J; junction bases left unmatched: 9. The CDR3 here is CASSLGQGPLSSYEQYF. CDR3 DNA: TGTGCCAGCAGCTTAGGACAGGGCCCCTTGAGCTCCTACGAGCAGTACTTC.